The sequence of this T cell receptor beta chain was determined in a study of shared clonotypes between healthy human individuals. General observations from the study: The sampled material consisted only of blood, and tissue repertoires are likely to differ.

V was cut by 10 bases and J by 6 bases, with 21 bases left in between. Germline V gene data show CDR1 as SGHAT and CDR2 as FQDESV (reference sequence). There are 15 residues in the CDR3. Every immunoSEQ plate was one replicate of a subset's evenly spread DNA. The authors ran unsorted PBMC replicate PCRs on about 300 ng DNA, about 30,000 T cell genomes. Some clones are missing from TCRdb's copy, which holds only in-frame ones; the method was immunoSEQ multiplex PCR. The table has fewer than 600,000 clones, around 81% seen once. Note on this clone: What it binds is not known.

The sequenced sample was PBMCs. The clonotype comes from a middle-aged woman in good health. Some clones in this sample may be carry-over from other donors' samples. The rearrangement joins TRBV11-1 to TRBJ2-2; D is perhaps TRBD1 (6 bases). DNA of the CDR3: TGTGCCACCCCGAAGAAACAGGGCGATGCCGGGGAGCTGTTTTTT. Protein product: CATPKKQGDAGELFF.